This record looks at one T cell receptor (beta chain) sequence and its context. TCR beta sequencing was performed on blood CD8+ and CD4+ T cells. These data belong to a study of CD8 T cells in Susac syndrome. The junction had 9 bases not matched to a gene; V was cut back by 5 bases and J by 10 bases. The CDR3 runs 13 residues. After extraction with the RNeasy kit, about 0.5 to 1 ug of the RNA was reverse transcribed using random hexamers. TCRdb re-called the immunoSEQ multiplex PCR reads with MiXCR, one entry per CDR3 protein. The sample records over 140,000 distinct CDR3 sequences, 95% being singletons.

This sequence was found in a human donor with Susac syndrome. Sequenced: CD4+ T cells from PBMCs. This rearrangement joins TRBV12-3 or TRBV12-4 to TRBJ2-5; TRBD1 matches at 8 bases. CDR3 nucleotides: TGTGCCAGCAGTAGAGGGACAGGCGGACGCCAGTACTTC. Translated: CASSRGTGGRQYF.